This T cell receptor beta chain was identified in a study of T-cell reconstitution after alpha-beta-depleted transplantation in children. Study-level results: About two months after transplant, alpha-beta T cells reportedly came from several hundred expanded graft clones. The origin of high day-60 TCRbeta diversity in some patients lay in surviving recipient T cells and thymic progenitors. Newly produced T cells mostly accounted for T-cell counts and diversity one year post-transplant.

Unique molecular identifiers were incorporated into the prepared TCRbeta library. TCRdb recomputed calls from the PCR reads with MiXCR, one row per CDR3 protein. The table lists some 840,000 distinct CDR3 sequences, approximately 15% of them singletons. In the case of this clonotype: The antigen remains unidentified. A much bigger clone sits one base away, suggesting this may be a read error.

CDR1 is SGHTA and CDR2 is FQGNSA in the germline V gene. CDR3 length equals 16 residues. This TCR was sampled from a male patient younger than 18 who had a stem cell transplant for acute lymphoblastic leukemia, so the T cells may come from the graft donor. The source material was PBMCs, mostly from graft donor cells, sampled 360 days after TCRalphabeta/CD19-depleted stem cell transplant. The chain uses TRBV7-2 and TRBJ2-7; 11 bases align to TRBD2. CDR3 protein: CASCLAGGPSSYEQYF. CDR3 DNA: TGTGCCAGCTGCTTAGCGGGAGGGCCTAGTTCCTACGAGCAGTACTTC.